What follows describes a single T cell receptor beta chain. This sample stems from a study of shared T cell receptors in the human thymus. The V gene's germline CDR1 is SGHNT and CDR2 YYREEE (reference sequence). The CDR3 is made up of 19 amino acids. Trimming cost V 4 bases and J 6 bases, with 30 bases left between them. Using immunoSEQ multiplex PCR, the repertoire was profiled, and TCRdb retains in-frame clones only, with some absent. The sample holds 500,000 to 750,000 clones, 85% to 90% seen once. The data were also submitted as part of a second study, on human thymus T cells. As reported in that work: Healthy Finnish infants undergoing corrective surgery for congenital heart defects provided the donor material. Resections were taken during corrective heart surgery, and the thymus tissue came from these. There appeared to be biased usage of V and J genes in thymic and blood repertoires. Thymic repertoires of unrelated individuals were reported in related research to overlap highly.

This clonotype was obtained from a boy less than two years old with a congenital heart defect. The chain has TRBV5-4 and TRBJ2-3; D is perhaps TRBD2 (7 bases). Sequenced material: thymocytes. CDR3 coding DNA: TGTGCCAGCAGCCAACACCCGTTGGGGGACCGGGGGCGGGAGGATACGCAGTATTTT. Encoded protein: CASSQHPLGDRGREDTQYF.